The rows below give T cell receptor beta chains drawn from one sample of a study of blood T cell repertoires in COVID-19. Method: immunoSEQ multiplex PCR; TCRdb's copy keeps in-frame clones and lacks some. The sample holds around 78,000 clones, about nine tenths seen once. Sequences were obtained from peripheral blood. These receptor sequences come from a man aged 50-60 years with active or convalescent COVID-19. Each CDR3 is given without its conserved first and last residue.

>TRBJ2-7|TRBV11-1
ASSLGLANTYEQY
>TRBJ2-3|TRBV18
ASSPDRTRSTDTQY
>TRBJ1-1|TRBV3-1/TRBV3-2
ASSQAGDRGLVNTEAF
>TRBJ1-2|TRBV19
ASSTAGTVGGYT
>TRBJ2-7|TRBV5-1
ASSLGRLGSYEQY
>TRBJ2-5|TRBV21-1
ASSIWTGVSQETQY
>TRBJ2-4|TRBV5-6
ASRAYRGKNIQY
>TRBJ2-3|TRBV2
ASMSSGSPSTDTQY
>TRBJ2-7|TRBV28
ASSTGTGGIYEQY
>TRBJ1-2|TRBV5-1
ASSPRQGLRYGYT
>TRBJ2-5|TRBV27
ASTSLAGGGETQY
>TRBJ1-1|TRBV15
ATSSRPGQDTEAF
>TRBJ1-4|TRBV27
ASSPRGFTTNEKLF
>TRBJ2-3|TRBV6-1
ASSETSGFLDTQY
>TRBJ2-5|TRBV5-5
ASSFGREETQY
>TRBJ2-1|TRBV7-8
ASSPDPRAVEQF
>TRBJ2-5|TRBV10-1
ASSESLAGGQETQY
>TRBJ2-2|TRBV5-6
ASSFYGLAGESGELF
>TRBJ2-7|TRBV5-1
ASSPTTSGRTEQY
>TRBJ2-6|TRBV2
ASTKGGATGANVLT
>TRBJ2-7|TRBV9
ASSAGQAPSYEQY
>TRBJ2-2|TRBV11-3
ASSHGLAGGRTGELF
>TRBJ1-2|TRBV9
ASSVGSGPAGYT
>TRBJ1-2|TRBV27
ASSLSRTGGGGGYT
>TRBJ1-6|TRBV5-4
ASSSAGQGYSPLH
>TRBJ2-7|TRBV7-6
ASSLIAGGSYEQY
>TRBJ2-7|TRBV19
ASSNTGDTLEQY
>TRBJ2-7|TRBV27
ASSLRRVAGGYEQY
>TRBJ1-1|TRBV28
ASSSRQGRAF
>TRBJ2-3|TRBV12-3/TRBV12-4
ASSWSRDTQY
>TRBJ2-2|TRBV5-5
ASSFLAGGRINTGELF
>TRBJ2-5|TRBV7-7
ASSPRGLAGGRETQY
>TRBJ2-7|TRBV21-1
ASSKAGGLAGAYEQY
>TRBJ1-4|TRBV13
ASSFRTGPPQTNEKLF
>TRBJ2-2|TRBV25-1
ASSARTSGSSGELF
>TRBJ2-7|TRBV11-2
ASSLASGPSYEQY
>TRBJ2-3|TRBV19
ASSMSSGSVDTQY
>TRBJ1-5|TRBV2
ASSADSTGPEPQH
>TRBJ2-1|TRBV7-8
ASTKRPSGSYNEQF
>TRBJ2-5|TRBV10-3
AISDLSGTGRETQY
>TRBJ2-2|TRBV5-5
ASSLRAGEDTGELF
>TRBJ1-2|TRBV24-1
ATSEKDREDGYT
>TRBJ2-3|TRBV2
ASSVLSGRAVSTDTQY